These T cell receptor beta chains were read from a single sample in a study of OX40 agonist ivuxolimab in advanced cancers. The repertoire was sequenced with immunoSEQ multiplex PCR; TCRdb's copy has only in-frame clones and lacks some. The sample lists fewer than 70,000 clones, approximately 80% occurring once. The starting material was CD4+ or CD8+ T cells sorted from blood, obtained in a trial of the OX40 agonist ivuxolimab. The receptors originated from an adult with an advanced solid tumor such as melanoma, head and neck, liver or kidney cancer. CDR3s include the opening cysteine and the closing phenylalanine or tryptophan. Fields, in order: D gene, J gene, CDR3 length, clone size, V gene, CDR3 protein, CDR3 DNA. A D gene is named only where the DNA matches it firmly. Part of the rows lack a size; the others show once, few, many or a class for expanded clones.

>NA|TRBJ2-3|11|NA|TRBV7-9
CASSSTDTQYF
TGTGCCAGCAGCTCCACAGATACGCAGTATTTT
>NA|TRBJ1-2|15|NA|TRBV27
CASSHRPGANYGYTF
TGTGCCAGCAGCCACCGACCAGGCGCTAACTATGGCTACACCTTC
>NA|TRBJ1-5|13|NA|TRBV5-1
CASSLGLNQPQHF
TGCGCCAGCAGCTTAGGGTTGAATCAGCCCCAGCATTTT
>NA|TRBJ1-3|16|NA|TRBV9
CASSQDRRVLGNTIYF
TGTGCCAGCAGCCAAGACAGGAGGGTACTTGGAAACACCATATATTTT
>NA|TRBJ1-5|12|NA|TRBV27
CASSFPGQPQHF
TGTGCCAGCAGTTTCCCGGGGCAGCCCCAGCATTTT
>NA|TRBJ2-3|15|NA|TRBV7-9
CASSLAVLPTDTQYF
TGTGCCAGCAGCTTGGCCGTCCTACCCACAGATACGCAGTATTTT
>TRBD2|TRBJ2-7|13|NA|TRBV28
CASSAGLPYEQYF
TGTGCCAGCAGTGCGGGACTACCTTACGAGCAGTACTTC
>TRBD1|TRBJ1-2|15|NA|TRBV6-5
CASRPTGGVNYGYTF
TGTGCCAGCAGGCCAACAGGGGGAGTTAACTATGGCTACACCTTC
>NA|TRBJ1-6|13|NA|TRBV10-3
CAITEQVNSPLHF
TGTGCCATCACCGAACAGGTCAATTCACCCCTCCACTTT
>NA|TRBJ1-2|14|NA|TRBV5-6
CASEAGISNYGYTF
TGTGCCAGTGAAGCGGGGATTAGTAACTATGGCTACACCTTC
>NA|TRBJ1-1|11|NA|TRBV5-8
CASREVGEAFF
TGTGCCAGCAGGGAGGTAGGGGAAGCTTTCTTT
>TRBD1|TRBJ1-2|16|NA|TRBV25-1
CASSALTGLGVYGYTF
TGTGCCAGCAGTGCACTGACAGGGCTCGGGGTCTATGGCTACACCTTC
>NA|TRBJ1-4|14|NA|TRBV7-8
CASSRGRTNEKLFF
TGTGCCAGCAGCCGCGGAAGAACTAATGAAAAACTGTTTTTT
>NA|TRBJ1-4|14|NA|TRBV18
CASSPLATNEKLFF
TGTGCCAGCTCACCACTGGCAACTAATGAAAAACTGTTTTTT
>TRBD1|TRBJ1-5|16|NA|TRBV19
CASSIESTGRRQRQHF
TGTGCCAGTAGTATAGAATCGACAGGGCGCAGGCAGCGCCAGCATTTT
>NA|TRBJ1-3|15|NA|TRBV7-6
CASSLGRTSGNTIYF
TGTGCCAGCAGCTTAGGGCGGACCTCTGGAAACACCATATATTTT
>NA|TRBJ1-2|13|NA|TRBV30
CAWRSGGKDGYTF
TGTGCCTGGAGGTCAGGAGGAAAGGACGGCTACACCTTC
>NA|TRBJ1-1|17|NA|TRBV7-8
CASSLDGASLMNTEAFF
TGTGCCAGCAGCTTAGATGGGGCGAGTCTCATGAACACTGAAGCTTTCTTT
>NA|TRBJ1-2|14|NA|TRBV7-2
CASSLGGSSYGYTF
TGTGCCAGCAGCTTAGGAGGATCCTCCTATGGCTACACCTTC
>NA|TRBJ1-3|15|NA|TRBV7-8
CASSLVIGSGNTIYF
TGTGCCAGCAGCTTAGTCATAGGGTCTGGAAACACCATATATTTT
>NA|TRBJ1-5|15|once|TRBV11-1
CASSLALGDNQPQHF
TGTGCCAGCAGCTTAGCGCTTGGTGACAATCAGCCCCAGCATTTT
>NA|TRBJ2-3|16|NA|TRBV28
CASSRRSGGPGNTQYF
TGTGCCAGCAGTCGACGCTCAGGAGGGCCAGGGAATACGCAGTATTTT
>TRBD2|TRBJ2-7|12|NA|TRBV7-2
CASSVGRGEQYF
TGTGCCAGCAGCGTGGGGAGGGGCGAGCAGTACTTC
>NA|TRBJ2-7|15|NA|TRBV30
CAWSEGGTFSYEQYF
TGTGCCTGGAGTGAGGGCGGGACCTTCTCCTACGAGCAGTACTTC
>TRBD1|TRBJ1-1|17|NA|TRBV5-1
CASSLDNRGRGRTEAFF
TGCGCCAGCAGCTTGGACAACAGGGGGCGGGGGAGGACTGAAGCTTTCTTT
>NA|TRBJ2-5|14|NA|TRBV19
CASSYGRGQETQYF
TGTGCCAGTAGTTACGGCAGGGGCCAAGAGACCCAGTACTTC
>NA|TRBJ1-6|15|NA|TRBV5-4
CASSPSRSGNSPLHF
TGTGCCAGCAGCCCTTCTCGCTCTGGGAATTCACCCCTCCACTTT
>NA|TRBJ2-6|16|NA|TRBV27
CASSLSSRLRANVLTF
TGTGCCAGCAGTTTATCATCACGACTGCGGGCCAACGTCCTGACTTTC
>NA|TRBJ2-3|15|NA|TRBV11-2
CASSLAGQDTDTQYF
TGTGCCAGCAGCCTAGCGGGACAGGACACAGATACGCAGTATTTT
>NA|TRBJ2-1|16|NA|TRBV5-1
CASSRGSLGRDGEQFF
TGCGCCAGCAGCCGGGGCAGTCTGGGCAGGGATGGTGAGCAGTTCTTC
>NA|TRBJ2-3|15|few|TRBV5-1
CASSLGGTSTDTQYF
TGCGCCAGCAGCTTGGGCGGGACTAGCACAGATACGCAGTATTTT
>NA|TRBJ2-2|13|once|TRBV14
CASSPGNTGELFF
TGTGCCAGCAGCCCAGGGAACACCGGGGAGCTGTTTTTT
>TRBD1|TRBJ1-1|16|NA|TRBV2
CASSYGTGGLNTEAFF
TGTGCCAGCAGTTATGGGACAGGGGGTTTGAACACTGAAGCTTTCTTT
>NA|TRBJ2-7|11|NA|TRBV19
CASSNFYEQYF
TGTGCCAGTAGTAACTTCTACGAGCAGTACTTC
>TRBD1|TRBJ2-7|16|NA|TRBV29-1
CSVEGMEQGDSYEQYF
TGCAGCGTTGAAGGCATGGAACAGGGGGACTCCTACGAGCAGTACTTC
>NA|TRBJ2-2|15|NA|TRBV9
CASSPGTPATGELFF
TGTGCCAGCAGCCCCGGGACTCCAGCGACCGGGGAGCTGTTTTTT
>NA|TRBJ1-1|15|NA|TRBV18
CASSQIGRGNTEAFF
TGTGCCAGCTCACAGATCGGCAGGGGCAACACTGAAGCTTTCTTT
>TRBD2|TRBJ2-7|15|NA|TRBV28
CASSLGTSGTYEQYF
TGTGCCAGCAGTTTAGGAACTAGCGGTACCTACGAGCAGTACTTC
>TRBD1|TRBJ2-1|14|NA|TRBV6-5
CASSYRTGLNEQFF
TGTGCCAGCAGTTACCGGACAGGGTTGAATGAGCAGTTCTTC
>NA|TRBJ1-5|12|NA|TRBV19
CASSLFDQPQHF
TGTGCCAGTAGCCTGTTCGATCAGCCCCAGCATTTT
>TRBD2|TRBJ2-2|16|NA|TRBV4-1
CASSQGGLANTGELFF
TGCGCCAGCAGCCAAGGGGGACTAGCGAACACCGGGGAGCTGTTTTTT
>NA|TRBJ2-7|13|once|TRBV7-9
CASSLLAPYEQYF
TGTGCCAGCAGCTTATTAGCTCCTTACGAGCAGTACTTC
>NA|TRBJ1-2|12|few|TRBV19
CASRVGDYGYTF
TGTGCCAGTAGGGTCGGGGACTATGGCTACACCTTC
>TRBD2|TRBJ2-7|14|NA|TRBV9
CASSPWLAGVEQYF
TGTGCCAGCAGCCCGTGGCTAGCGGGAGTTGAGCAGTACTTC
>TRBD2|TRBJ2-7|15|NA|TRBV5-4
CASSSWTSGDPGQYF
TGTGCCAGCAGCTCATGGACTAGCGGAGACCCTGGGCAGTACTTC
>TRBD2|TRBJ2-3|17|NA|TRBV4-1
CASSQGIERGPAYTQYF
TGCGCCAGCAGCCAAGGTATCGAGCGGGGGCCTGCATATACGCAGTATTTT
>TRBD1|TRBJ1-1|15|medium-sized|TRBV7-9
CASSSMGGGRTEAFF
TGTGCCAGCAGCTCAATGGGAGGGGGCAGAACTGAAGCTTTCTTT
>TRBD2|TRBJ2-3|15|few|TRBV19
CASKSVAGSTDTQYF
TGTGCCAGTAAATCGGTAGCGGGAAGCACAGATACGCAGTATTTT
>TRBD1|TRBJ2-7|13|once|TRBV6-1
CASAGQGNYEQYF
TGTGCCAGCGCAGGACAGGGAAACTACGAGCAGTACTTC
>NA|TRBJ1-1|15|NA|TRBV5-4
CASSQPGHMNTEAFF
TGTGCCAGCAGCCAACCGGGACATATGAACACTGAAGCTTTCTTT
>TRBD1|TRBJ2-5|16|once|TRBV28
CASSGPGTGSGETQYF
TGTGCCAGCAGCGGGCCGGGGACAGGGTCGGGAGAGACCCAGTACTTC